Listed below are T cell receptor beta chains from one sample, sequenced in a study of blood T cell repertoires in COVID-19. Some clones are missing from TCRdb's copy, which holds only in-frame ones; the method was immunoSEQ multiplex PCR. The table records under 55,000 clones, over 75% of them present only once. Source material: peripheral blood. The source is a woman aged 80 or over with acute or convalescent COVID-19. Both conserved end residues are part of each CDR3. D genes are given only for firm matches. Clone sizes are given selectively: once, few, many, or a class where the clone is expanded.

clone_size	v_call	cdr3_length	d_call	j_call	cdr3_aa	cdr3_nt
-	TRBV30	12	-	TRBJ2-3	CAWSRQRDTQYF	TGTGCCTGGAGCCGACAACGAGATACGCAGTATTTT
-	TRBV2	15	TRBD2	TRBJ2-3	CASRALAGGPDTQYF	TGTGCCAGCAGGGCACTAGCGGGAGGGCCAGATACGCAGTATTTT
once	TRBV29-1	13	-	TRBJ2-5	CSVELNRQETQYF	TGCAGCGTTGAGCTCAACAGGCAAGAGACCCAGTACTTC
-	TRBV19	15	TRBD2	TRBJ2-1	CASSTGLALRDEQFF	TGTGCCAGTAGTACAGGACTAGCACTTCGGGATGAGCAGTTCTTC
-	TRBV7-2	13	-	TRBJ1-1	CASATGGNTEAFF	TGTGCCAGCGCCACCGGGGGGAACACTGAAGCTTTCTTT
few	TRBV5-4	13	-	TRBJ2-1	CASSPPRGNEQFF	TGTGCCAGCAGCCCCCCTAGGGGCAATGAGCAGTTCTTC
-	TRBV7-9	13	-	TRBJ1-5	CASSVDSFEPQHF	TGTGCCAGCAGCGTGGACAGTTTCGAGCCCCAGCATTTT
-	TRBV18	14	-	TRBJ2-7	CASSVTGTNYEQYF	TGTGCCAGCTCGGTCACCGGGACAAACTACGAGCAGTACTTC
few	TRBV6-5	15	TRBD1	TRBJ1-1	CASTYGDRADTEAFF	TGTGCCAGCACCTACGGGGACAGGGCGGACACTGAAGCTTTCTTT
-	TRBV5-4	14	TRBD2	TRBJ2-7	CASSVGLASYEQYF	TGTGCCAGCAGCGTGGGACTAGCGAGCTACGAGCAGTACTTC